This T cell receptor beta chain is drawn from a study of beta chain features in type 1 diabetes (dated by TCRdb to 2016 to 2019). Turning to the overall study: Mean age, gender distribution, total cell number and subset yield were not different between patients and healthy donors. Whereas all 30 or so donors provided naive and central memory subsets, regulatory and stem cell-like memory subsets were isolated from just 8 patients and about 8 healthy donors. A total of over 90,000,000 sorted cells were examined across all samples, and a strong correlation was observed between cell number per subset and RNA yield. The study compared the TCRB repertoires of sorted circulating CD4+ T cell subsets in recently diagnosed type 1 diabetes patients with those in matched healthy donors.

Looking up the germline V gene (reference sequence) yields CDR1 SEHNR and CDR2 FQNEAQ. Relative to germline, V is 2 bases shorter and J is 2 bases shorter, with 6 bases between their ends. From its cysteine to its phenylalanine, the CDR3 spans 13 amino acids. Just CDR3 DNA is preserved here, 39 bases in frame from base 1. Each donor gave one peripheral blood draw, approximately 0.11 L on average, collected into heparinised tubes. Using a panel that included CD45RO, CCR7, CD25, CD127, CD95 and CD27, naive, central memory, regulatory and stem cell-like memory CD4+ T cells were sorted on a BD FACSAria II. All sorted populations exceeded 98% purity. Right away, PBMCs were isolated by Lymphoprep density gradient centrifugation and were stained directly, with no culture step. So that batch effects would be minimized, each experiment stained and sorted samples in pairs, pairing one healthy donor with one patient.

General findings and caveats noted by the study authors: Naive, central memory and regulatory TCRB repertoires appeared more similar among patients than among healthy donors. At VDJ recombination sites, patients with type 1 diabetes made fewer insertions and deleted more nucleotides, a pattern implying thymic rearrangement abnormalities. PCR may preferentially amplify shorter templates, but because patient and control samples were amplified and corrected together, any resulting skew would affect both groups equally. Because the HLA sub-analyses included only small numbers of individuals, any influence of HLA type on TCRB rearrangement was left unresolved. Because cDNA rather than genomic DNA was sequenced, highly expressing activated cells could have been over-represented, although no difference in activation and CD3 levels was found between groups. A moderate but significant shortening of TCRB CDR3 length was observed in type 1 diabetes patients in all four CD4+ subsets.

The entire isolated RNA was reverse transcribed using the High Capacity cDNA Reverse Transcription Kit, and thus expressed TCRB transcripts were sequenced. Deep immunoSEQ sequencing was performed on naive, central memory and regulatory T cell samples, with an average of around 3.5 million total reads per sample. Sorted cells were lysed in RLT buffer and RNA was extracted with DNase-treated RNeasy Micro or Mini kits, depending on cell number. Each cell subset was processed on its own to prevent cross-contamination, while patient and healthy donor samples were processed together. The immunoSEQ multiplex PCR was used to amplify TCRB sequences from cDNA, yielding 87-bp fragments that span the CDR3 region. The amplicons were sequenced using the Illumina HiSeq platform. From the authors' description of their analysis: PCR bias was computationally corrected using synthetic template baselines, reads within Hamming distance 2 were collapsed, and singletons that could not be merged were discarded. Reads were aligned against IMGT to assign V, D and J genes, CDR3 length and insertions or deletions at six rearrangement sites. Within each subset, clonotype counts were normalized to the number of sorted cells before true diversity and Gini coefficients were calculated with the tcR R package. Repertoire sharing was quantified using the overlap coefficient calculated on TCRB nucleotide sequences. Out-of-frame TCRB sequences from naive cells were analyzed to stand in for the pre-selection repertoire. In TCRdb, the immuneACCESS table is reduced to in-frame sequences with V and J assigned. These tables do not hold every clone; where another copy was compared, an unresolved V gene accounts for under half, and the others remain unexplained. Clone size and V and J calls were adopted from that table, with D and trimming inferred from the DNA. This sample comprises 300,000 or so clones, 14% of them detected only once. 0.015% to 0.02% of the sample is taken by the ten largest.

This clone appeared a few times. Its antigen has not been determined. Qualities for individual bases were not recorded, and no much larger clone is one base off. This receptor was taken from a man aged 30-40 years with type 1 diabetes. Sequenced sample: naive CD4+ T cells from blood. This specimen's cell subset or site label, interpreted: true naive CD4+ T cells. The V gene is TRBV7-9 and the J gene is TRBJ1-1, with the D gene not clear enough to name. The CDR3 amino acid sequence is: CASSLISNTEAFF. The nucleotide sequence reads TGTGCCAGCAGCTTAATCTCTAACACTGAAGCTTTCTTT.